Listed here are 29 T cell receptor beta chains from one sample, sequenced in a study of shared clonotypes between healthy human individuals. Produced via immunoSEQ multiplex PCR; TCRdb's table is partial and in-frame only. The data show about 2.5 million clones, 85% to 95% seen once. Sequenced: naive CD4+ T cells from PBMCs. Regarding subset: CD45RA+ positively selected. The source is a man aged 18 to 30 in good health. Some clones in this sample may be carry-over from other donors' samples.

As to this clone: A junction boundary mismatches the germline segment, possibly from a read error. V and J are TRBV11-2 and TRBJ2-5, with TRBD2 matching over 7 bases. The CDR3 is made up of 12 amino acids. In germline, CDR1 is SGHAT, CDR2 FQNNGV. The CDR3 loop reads CASSGPDRGVNF. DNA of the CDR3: TGTGCCAGCAGCGGTCCCGACCGGGGGGTAAACTTC.

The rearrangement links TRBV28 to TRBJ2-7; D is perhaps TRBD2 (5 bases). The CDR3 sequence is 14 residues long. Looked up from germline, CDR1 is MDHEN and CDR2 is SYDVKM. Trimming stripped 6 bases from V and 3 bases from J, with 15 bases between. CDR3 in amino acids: CASSHHLGSYEQYF. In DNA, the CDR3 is TGTGCCAGCAGCCACCATTTAGGGAGCTACGAGCAGTACTTC. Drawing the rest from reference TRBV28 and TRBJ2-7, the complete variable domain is DVKVTQSSRYLVKRTGEKVFLECVQDMDHENMFWYRQDPGLGLRLIYFSYDVKMKEKGDIPEGYSVSREKKERFSLILESASTNQTSMYLCASSHHLGSYEQYFGPGTRLTVT.

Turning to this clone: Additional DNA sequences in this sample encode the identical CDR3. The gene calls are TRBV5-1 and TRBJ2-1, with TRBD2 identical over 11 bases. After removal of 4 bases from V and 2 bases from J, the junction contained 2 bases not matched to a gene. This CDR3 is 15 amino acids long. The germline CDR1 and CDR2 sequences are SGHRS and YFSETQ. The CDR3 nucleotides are TGCGCCAGCAGCGCACTAGCGGGAGCCTACAATGAGCAGTTCTTC. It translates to CASSALAGAYNEQFF.

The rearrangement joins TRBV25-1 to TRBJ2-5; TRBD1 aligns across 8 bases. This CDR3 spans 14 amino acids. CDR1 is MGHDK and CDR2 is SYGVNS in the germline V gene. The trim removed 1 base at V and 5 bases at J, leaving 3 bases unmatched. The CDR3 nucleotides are TGTGCCAGCAGTGAATTCGGGGACAGGGAGACCCAGTACTTC. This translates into CASSEFGDRETQYF.

The CDR3 DNA reads TGTGCCAGCAGCGTAGACGGTGGCGGGGCCAACGTCCTGACTTTC. Translated: CASSVDGGGANVLTF. The V gene is TRBV9, the J gene TRBJ2-6; D gene unclear. The CDR3 extends over 15 amino acids. Germline V gives CDR1 SGDLS, CDR2 YYNGEE. V was clipped by 0 bases and J by 4 bases, with 8 bases between them.

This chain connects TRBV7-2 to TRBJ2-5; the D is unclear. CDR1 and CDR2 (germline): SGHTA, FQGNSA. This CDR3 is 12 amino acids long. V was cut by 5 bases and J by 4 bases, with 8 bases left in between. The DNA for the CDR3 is TGTGCCAGCAGCAAGTGGGGAGAGACCCAGTACTTC. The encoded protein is CASSKWGETQYF. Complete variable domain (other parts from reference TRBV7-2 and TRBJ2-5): GAGVSQSPSNKVTEKGKDVELRCDPISGHTALYWYRQSLGQGLEFLIYFQGNSAPDKSGLPSDRFSAERTGGSVSTLTIQRTQQEDSAVYLCASSKWGETQYFGPGTRLLVL.

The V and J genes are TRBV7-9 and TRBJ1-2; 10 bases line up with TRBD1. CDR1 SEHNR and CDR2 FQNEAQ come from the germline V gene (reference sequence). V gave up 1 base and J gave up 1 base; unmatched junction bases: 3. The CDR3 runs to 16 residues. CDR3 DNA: TGTGCCAGCAGCTTAGACGGGGACAGGGGTAACTATGGCTACACCTTC. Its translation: CASSLDGDRGNYGYTF.

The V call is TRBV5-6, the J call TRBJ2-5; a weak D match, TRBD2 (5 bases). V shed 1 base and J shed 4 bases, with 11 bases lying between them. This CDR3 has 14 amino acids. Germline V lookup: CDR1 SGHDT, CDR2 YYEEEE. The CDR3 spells CASSLINEGETQYF. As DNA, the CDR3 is TGTGCCAGCAGCTTGATCAATGAGGGAGAGACCCAGTACTTC.

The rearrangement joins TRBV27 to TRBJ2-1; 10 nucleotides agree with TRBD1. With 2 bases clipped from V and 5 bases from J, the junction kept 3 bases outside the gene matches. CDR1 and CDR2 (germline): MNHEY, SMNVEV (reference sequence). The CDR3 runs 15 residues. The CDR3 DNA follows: TGTGCCAGCAGTTTACGGGACAGGGGTGACAATGAGCAGTTCTTC. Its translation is CASSLRDRGDNEQFF.

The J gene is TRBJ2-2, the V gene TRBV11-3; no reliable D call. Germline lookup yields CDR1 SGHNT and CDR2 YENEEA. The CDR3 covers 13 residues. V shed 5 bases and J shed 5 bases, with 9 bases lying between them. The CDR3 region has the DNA TGTGCCAGCAGCGCCCAGGAGACCGGGGAGCTGTTTTTT. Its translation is CASSAQETGELFF.

CDR3 bases: TGCGCCAGCAGCCACCGGGACTCTTCCTACAATGAGCAGTTCTTC. This codes for CASSHRDSSYNEQFF. The J gene is TRBJ2-1, the V gene TRBV4-3; D might be TRBD2 (6 bases). The CDR3 spans 15 residues. Trimming removed 3 bases from V and 1 base from J, with 10 bases in between. Germline V gives CDR1 LGHNA, CDR2 YSLEER.

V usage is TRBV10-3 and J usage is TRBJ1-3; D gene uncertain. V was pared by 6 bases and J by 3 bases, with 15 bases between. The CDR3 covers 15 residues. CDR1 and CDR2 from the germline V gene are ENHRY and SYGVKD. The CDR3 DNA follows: TGTGCCATCAGCGGTACAGAAAATGGTGGAAACACCATATATTTT. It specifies CAISGTENGGNTIYF.

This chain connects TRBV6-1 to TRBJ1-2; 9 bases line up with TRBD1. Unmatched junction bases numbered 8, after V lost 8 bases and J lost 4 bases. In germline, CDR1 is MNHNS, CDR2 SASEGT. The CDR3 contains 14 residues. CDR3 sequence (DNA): TGTGCCAGCCAAGCAGCACAGGGGGCCTATGGCTACACCTTC. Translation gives CASQAAQGAYGYTF.

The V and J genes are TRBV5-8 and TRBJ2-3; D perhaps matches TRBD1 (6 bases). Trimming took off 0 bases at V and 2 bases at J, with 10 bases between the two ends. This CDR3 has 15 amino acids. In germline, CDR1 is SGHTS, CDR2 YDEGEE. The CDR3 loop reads CASSLDRVTTDTQYF. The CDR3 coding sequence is TGTGCCAGCAGCTTGGACAGGGTTACCACAGATACGCAGTATTTT.

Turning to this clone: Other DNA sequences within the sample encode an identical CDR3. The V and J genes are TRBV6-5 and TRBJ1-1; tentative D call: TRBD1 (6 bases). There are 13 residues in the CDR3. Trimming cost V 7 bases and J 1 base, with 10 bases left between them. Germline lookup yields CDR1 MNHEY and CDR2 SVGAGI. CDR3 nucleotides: TGTGCCAGCAAAGGACAGACGAACACTGAAGCTTTCTTT. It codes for CASKGQTNTEAFF.

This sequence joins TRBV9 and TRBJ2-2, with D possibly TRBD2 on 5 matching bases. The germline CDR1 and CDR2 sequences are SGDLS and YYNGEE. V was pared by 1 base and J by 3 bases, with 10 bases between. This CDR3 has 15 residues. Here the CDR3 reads CASSVSGGYTGELFF. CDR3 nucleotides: TGTGCCAGCAGCGTATCAGGCGGGTACACCGGGGAGCTGTTTTTT.

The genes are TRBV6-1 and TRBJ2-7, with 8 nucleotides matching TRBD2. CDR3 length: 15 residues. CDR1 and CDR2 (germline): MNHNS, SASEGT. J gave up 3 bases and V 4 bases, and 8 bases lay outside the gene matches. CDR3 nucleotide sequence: TGTGCCAGCAGTGCACCCGAGACTAGCGTCTACGAGCAGTACTTC. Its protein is CASSAPETSVYEQYF.

In DNA, the CDR3 is TGTGCCTGGAGCCAAGACAGGGAGGGTCAGCCCCAGCATTTT. It translates to CAWSQDREGQPQHF. The chain recombines TRBV30 with TRBJ1-5; 7 nucleotides agree with TRBD1. Germline CDR1 and CDR2: GTSNPN and SVGIG (reference sequence). The CDR3 covers 14 residues. Unmatched junction bases numbered 8, after V lost 3 bases and J lost 6 bases.

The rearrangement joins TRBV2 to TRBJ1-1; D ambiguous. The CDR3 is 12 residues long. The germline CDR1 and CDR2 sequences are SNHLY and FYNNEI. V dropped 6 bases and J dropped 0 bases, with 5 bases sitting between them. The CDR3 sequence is CASSIMNTEAFF. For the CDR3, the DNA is TGTGCCAGCAGCATCATGAACACTGAAGCTTTCTTT.

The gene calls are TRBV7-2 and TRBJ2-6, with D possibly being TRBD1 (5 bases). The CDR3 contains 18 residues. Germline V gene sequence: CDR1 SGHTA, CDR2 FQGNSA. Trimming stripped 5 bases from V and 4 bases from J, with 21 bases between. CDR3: CASSANRMGRTGANVLTF. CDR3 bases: TGTGCCAGCAGCGCTAACAGGATGGGCCGGACAGGGGCCAACGTCCTGACTTTC.

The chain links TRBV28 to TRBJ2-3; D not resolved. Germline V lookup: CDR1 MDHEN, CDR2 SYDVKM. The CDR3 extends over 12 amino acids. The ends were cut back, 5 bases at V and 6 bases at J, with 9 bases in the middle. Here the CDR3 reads CASSLNGDTQYF. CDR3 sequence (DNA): TGTGCCAGCAGTCTAAACGGGGATACGCAGTATTTT.

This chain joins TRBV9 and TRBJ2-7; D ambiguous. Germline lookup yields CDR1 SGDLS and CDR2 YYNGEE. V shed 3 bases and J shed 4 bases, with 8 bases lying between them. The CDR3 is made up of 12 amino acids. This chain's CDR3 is CASSDDRYEQYF. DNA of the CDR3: TGTGCCAGCAGCGATGACCGTTACGAGCAGTACTTC.

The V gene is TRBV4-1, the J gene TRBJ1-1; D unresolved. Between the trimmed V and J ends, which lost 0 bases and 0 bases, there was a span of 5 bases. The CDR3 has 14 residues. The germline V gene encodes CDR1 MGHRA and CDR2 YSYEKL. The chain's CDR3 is CASSQDSVNTEAFF. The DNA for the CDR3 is TGCGCCAGCAGCCAAGATAGCGTGAACACTGAAGCTTTCTTT.

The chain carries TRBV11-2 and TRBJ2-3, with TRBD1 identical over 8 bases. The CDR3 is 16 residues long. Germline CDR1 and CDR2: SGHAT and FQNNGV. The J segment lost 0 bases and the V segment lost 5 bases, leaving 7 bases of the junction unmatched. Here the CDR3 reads CASSPRTGTSTDTQYF. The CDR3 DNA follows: TGTGCCAGCAGCCCGCGGACAGGGACGAGCACAGATACGCAGTATTTT.

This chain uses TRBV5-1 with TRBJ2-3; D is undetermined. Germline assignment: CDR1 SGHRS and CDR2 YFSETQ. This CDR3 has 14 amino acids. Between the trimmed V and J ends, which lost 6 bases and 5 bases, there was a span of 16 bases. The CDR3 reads CASTLNQGIDTQYF. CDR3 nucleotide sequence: TGCGCCAGCACATTAAACCAAGGCATAGATACGCAGTATTTT.

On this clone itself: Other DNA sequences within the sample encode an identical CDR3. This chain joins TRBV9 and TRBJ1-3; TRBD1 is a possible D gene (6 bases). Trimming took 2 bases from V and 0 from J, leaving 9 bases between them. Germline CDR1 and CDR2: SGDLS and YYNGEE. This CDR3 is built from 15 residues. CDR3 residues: CASSVEGVSGNTIYF. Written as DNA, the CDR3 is TGTGCCAGCAGCGTCGAGGGGGTCTCTGGAAACACCATATATTTT.

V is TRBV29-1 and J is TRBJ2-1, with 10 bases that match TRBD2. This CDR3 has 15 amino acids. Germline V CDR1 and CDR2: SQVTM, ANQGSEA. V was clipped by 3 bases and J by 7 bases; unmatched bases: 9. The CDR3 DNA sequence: TGCAGCGTTGAGCATCCGGGACTAGCGTGGAATGAGCAGTTCTTC. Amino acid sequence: CSVEHPGLAWNEQFF.

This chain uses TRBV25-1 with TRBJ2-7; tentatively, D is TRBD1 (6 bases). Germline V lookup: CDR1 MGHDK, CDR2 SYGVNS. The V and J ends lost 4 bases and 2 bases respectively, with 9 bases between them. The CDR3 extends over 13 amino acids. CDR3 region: CASSGDTTYEQYF. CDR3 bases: TGTGCCAGCAGTGGGGACACTACCTACGAGCAGTACTTC.

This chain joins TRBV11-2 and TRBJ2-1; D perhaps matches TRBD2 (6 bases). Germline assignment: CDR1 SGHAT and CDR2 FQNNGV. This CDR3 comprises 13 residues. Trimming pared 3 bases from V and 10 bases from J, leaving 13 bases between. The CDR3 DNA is TGTGCCAGCAGCTTTGAGGGTAGCGGCGAGCAGTTCTTC. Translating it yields CASSFEGSGEQFF.